The T cell receptor (beta chain) described here comes from a study of patients and donors after allogeneic stem cell transplantation. TCRdb itself ran the RT-PCR reads through MiXCR, one entry per CDR3 protein. The table shows about a million distinct CDR3 sequences, with about a sixth occurring only once. This clonotype was picked up a small number of times. The sequenced sample consisted of blood, either unsorted or a sorted T cell fraction (not recorded which). The origin of this receptor is a human donor who was either an allogeneic HSCT recipient or a stem cell or donor lymphocyte infusion donor (not recorded which). It is not recorded whose cells these are; they may come from a transplant donor.

CDR3 in DNA: TGTGCCAGCAGTGTACACAGGGGCGGTTGGTATGGCTACACCTTC. Translating it yields CASSVHRGGWYGYTF. V usage is TRBV12-3 or TRBV12-4 and J usage is TRBJ1-2; 7 nucleotides align to TRBD1. There are 15 residues in the CDR3. The V gene end was trimmed by 5 bases and the J gene end by 5 bases; junction bases not matched to a gene: 11.